Following are 28 T cell receptor beta chains from one sample sequenced in a study of blood T cell repertoires in COVID-19. Assay used: immunoSEQ multiplex PCR; TCRdb lists only in-frame clones, some missing. Altogether 110,000 to 150,000 clones are present, around 89% being singletons, with the ten largest covering around 2.9%. Sequencing used peripheral blood. The receptors stem from a man aged 55 to 70 with active or convalescent COVID-19.

The genes are TRBV7-2 and TRBJ1-4; possibly TRBD1 for D (6 bases). Germline V CDR1 and CDR2: SGHTA, FQGNSA. This CDR3 region has 16 residues. The V end lost 1 base, the J end lost 5 bases, and 14 bases lay between the germline ends. The CDR3 is CASSLGVGQRNEKLFF. CDR3 in DNA: TGTGCCAGCAGCTTAGGGGTCGGACAGCGAAATGAAAAACTGTTTTTT.

The chain combines TRBV9 with TRBJ2-2, with 7 bases fitting TRBD1. The CDR3 covers 15 residues. Germline V CDR1 and CDR2: SGDLS, YYNGEE. With V trimmed by 2 bases and J by 6 bases, 7 bases remained unmatched. The CDR3 nucleotides read TGTGCCAGCAGCGTGGTAAGACAGGGCCCCGGGGAGCTGTTTTTT. Protein: CASSVVRQGPGELFF.

The rearrangement uses TRBV18 and TRBJ1-1; D ambiguous. The CDR3 extends over 12 amino acids. The V gene's germline CDR1 is KGHSH and CDR2 LQKENI. V dropped 3 bases and J dropped 0 bases, with 2 bases sitting between them. The CDR3 nucleotides read TGTGCCAGCTCACCCTTGAACACTGAAGCTTTCTTT. Its protein is CASSPLNTEAFF.

The chain joins TRBV4-3 to TRBJ2-1; 9 bases line up with TRBD1. The CDR3 loop spans 15 amino acids. Per the germline V gene, CDR1 is LGHNA and CDR2 is YSLEER. Trimming cost V 0 bases and J 4 bases; bases outside gene matches: 1. The CDR3 is CASSQEGQGYNEQFF. The CDR3 nucleotides are TGCGCCAGCAGCCAAGAGGGACAGGGATACAATGAGCAGTTCTTC.

The CDR3 DNA reads as TGTGCCAGTAGACAGGAGATTAATGAAAAACTGTTTTTT. Residues: CASRQEINEKLFF. The V gene is TRBV2, the J gene TRBJ1-4; TRBD1 might be the D (6 bases). The CDR3 has 13 residues. The germline V gene encodes CDR1 SNHLY and CDR2 FYNNEI. Trimming took off 9 bases at V and 4 bases at J, with 12 bases between the two ends.

The CDR3 bases are TGTGCGGTAGACGGCGGGGCTTGGAACATTCAGTACTTC. It is translated as CAVDGGAWNIQYF. This chain links TRBV28 with TRBJ2-4, with D possibly matching TRBD2 (6 bases). The germline V gene encodes CDR1 MDHEN and CDR2 SYDVKM. The length of the CDR3 is 13 residues.

The chain joins TRBV10-3 to TRBJ2-7; 10 nucleotides align to TRBD1. This CDR3 region has 16 residues. Germline trimming cut 6 bases from V and 1 base from J; bases unmatched to any gene: 9. Looked up from germline, CDR1 is ENHRY and CDR2 is SYGVKD. For the CDR3, the DNA is TGTGCCATCAGGGCCCGGGGACAGGGGAATTCCTACGAGCAGTACTTC. It yields the protein CAIRARGQGNSYEQYF.

The rearrangement uses TRBV18 and TRBJ2-5; the D is unclear. This CDR3 has 13 amino acids. Germline CDR1 and CDR2: KGHSH and LQKENI. The V gene lost 2 bases and the J gene lost 1 base, with 5 bases spanning the gap. The CDR3 DNA reads TGTGCCAGCTCACCAAGCTTCCAAGAGACCCAGTACTTC. It translates to CASSPSFQETQYF.

This sequence joins TRBV29-1 and TRBJ2-2; TRBD2 aligns across 10 bases. CDR3 length equals 17 residues. V was pared by 4 bases and J by 0 bases, with 8 bases of the junction left unmatched. Germline V lookup: CDR1 SQVTM, CDR2 ANQGSEA. The CDR3: CSVVGTSEKPNTGELFF. DNA of the CDR3: TGCAGCGTTGTAGGGACTAGCGAAAAACCGAACACCGGGGAGCTGTTTTTT.

This sequence joins TRBV3-1 (or the pseudogene TRBV3-2) and TRBJ1-5, with TRBD1 as a possible D gene (5 bases). V was pared by 1 base and J by 6 bases, with 10 bases between. This CDR3 has 14 amino acids. Germline V gives CDR1 LGHDT, CDR2 YNNKEL (reference sequence). CDR3 bases: TGTGCCAGCAGCCAAGCAGGGTTGGGTCAGCCCCAGCATTTT. Translated, it gives CASSQAGLGQPQHF.

This rearrangement joins TRBV5-1 to TRBJ2-2; 11 positions agree with TRBD1. CDR3 length: 14 residues. Looked up from germline, CDR1 is SGHRS and CDR2 is YFSETQ. V shed 6 bases and J 7 bases; nucleotides not matched to a gene: 5. The CDR3 bases are TGCGCCAGCACCGCCGGGACAGGGGGCGGGGAGCTGTTTTTT. Its protein product is CASTAGTGGGELFF.

V usage is TRBV20-1 and J usage is TRBJ2-3, with 7 bases identical to TRBD2. The CDR3 length is 10 residues. CDR1 is DFQATT and CDR2 is SNEGSKA in the germline V gene (reference sequence). As DNA, the CDR3 is TGCAGCCTAGCGGAAGATACGCAGTATTTT. This codes for CSLAEDTQYF.

The chain couples TRBV6-5 to TRBJ2-1; weak D call: TRBD1 (5 bases). Germline CDR1 MNHEY, CDR2 SVGAGI. The CDR3 is made up of 14 amino acids. Trimming pared 2 bases from V and 4 bases from J, leaving 9 bases between. CDR3 DNA sequence: TGTGCCAGCAGTTACCAGGGATCATACAATGAGCAGTTCTTC. Translating it yields CASSYQGSYNEQFF.

The rearrangement joins TRBV6-6 to TRBJ2-5; TRBD2 matches 9 bases. Trimming took 5 bases from V and 5 from J; bases not matched to a gene: 3. The CDR3 loop spans 13 amino acids. CDR1 is MNHNY, CDR2 SVGAGI, per germline (reference sequence). In DNA form, the CDR3 reads TGTGCCAGCAGTAGCGGGAGGAGGGAGACCCAGTACTTC. It specifies CASSSGRRETQYF.

The chain combines TRBV4-3 with TRBJ1-4; 7 bases align to TRBD1. With V trimmed by 4 bases and J by 7 bases, 9 bases remained unmatched. Per the germline V gene, CDR1 is LGHNA and CDR2 is YSLEER. The CDR3 extends over 15 amino acids. CDR3 DNA sequence: TGCGCCAGCAGCCGAGAAGGACAGGAGGGTGAAAAACTGTTTTTT. Encoded protein: CASSREGQEGEKLFF.

The CDR3 spells CASSTDRVHTEAFF. The CDR3 bases are TGTGCCAGTAGTACTGACAGGGTTCACACTGAAGCTTTCTTT. The rearrangement joins TRBV19 to TRBJ1-1, with 7 bases identical to TRBD1. With 4 bases clipped from V and 3 bases from J, the junction kept 5 bases outside the gene matches. In germline, CDR1 is LNHDA, CDR2 SQIVND (reference sequence). There are 14 residues in the CDR3.

This clone was found a few times. The chain couples TRBV3-1 (or the pseudogene TRBV3-2) to TRBJ2-2; 8 nucleotides line up with TRBD2. CDR3 length: 17 residues. The trim removed 1 base at V and 1 base at J, leaving 5 bases unmatched. Germline V CDR1 and CDR2: LGHDT, YNNKEL (reference sequence). The CDR3 coding sequence is TGTGCCAGCAGCCAAGGTCGAGCGGGAGTGAACACCGGGGAGCTGTTTTTT. Its protein product is CASSQGRAGVNTGELFF.

J is TRBJ2-2 and V is TRBV5-4; 10 nucleotides match TRBD2. V lost 0 bases, J lost 2 bases, and 10 bases stayed unmatched. This CDR3 has 19 amino acids. Germline assignment: CDR1 SGHNT and CDR2 YYREEE (reference sequence). For the CDR3, the DNA is TGTGCCAGCAGCTTGGGTTTTCTAGCGGGGGATAGAAACACCGGGGAGCTGTTTTTT. Translation: CASSLGFLAGDRNTGELFF.

The genes are TRBV19 and TRBJ2-2; 7 bases map to TRBD2. The CDR3 has 16 residues. V lost 3 bases and J lost 0; bases outside the gene matches: 4. Looked up from germline, CDR1 is LNHDA and CDR2 is SQIVND (reference sequence). The chain's CDR3 is CASSIQRGANTGELFF. CDR3 sequence (DNA): TGTGCCAGTAGTATCCAGCGGGGAGCGAACACCGGGGAGCTGTTTTTT.

This rearrangement joins TRBV18 to TRBJ1-1, with D possibly being TRBD1 (5 bases). Trimming left V 5 bases short and J 4 bases short, with 14 bases between. The V gene's germline CDR1 is KGHSH and CDR2 LQKENI. The CDR3 has 14 amino acids. The CDR3 nucleotides are TGTGCCAGCTCAGGCCAGGGCATGGGCACTGAAGCTTTCTTT. Its protein is CASSGQGMGTEAFF. Supplemented by reference TRBV18 and TRBJ1-1, the full variable domain reads NAGVMQNPRHLVRRRGQEARLRCSPMKGHSHVYWYRQLPEEGLKFMVYLQKENIIDESGMPKERFSAEFPKEGPSILRIQQVVRGDSAAYFCASSGQGMGTEAFFGQGTRLTVV.

V usage is TRBV5-4 and J usage is TRBJ2-5; 11 nucleotides line up with TRBD2. The CDR3 is made up of 16 amino acids. Germline V gene data show CDR1 as SGHNT and CDR2 as YYREEE (reference sequence). The V segment lost 2 bases and the J segment 5 bases; nucleotides outside the gene matches: 8. In DNA form, the CDR3 reads TGTGCCAGCAGCTTTCTTAGCGGGGGGGCCGATGAGACCCAGTACTTC. Amino acids: CASSFLSGGADETQYF.

The chain combines TRBV20-1 with TRBJ2-1; D may be TRBD2 (5 bases). The germline CDR1 and CDR2 sequences are DFQATT and SNEGSKA (reference sequence). The germline V and J ends were trimmed by 3 bases and 6 bases, with 9 bases remaining between them. This CDR3 contains 12 residues. CDR3 DNA sequence: TGCAGTGCTAGTGGGAGACCCAATGAGCAGTTCTTC. It is translated as CSASGRPNEQFF.

With regard to this clone: Germline and junction disagree at one end, which may indicate a read error. The chain combines TRBV6-4 with TRBJ2-2, with 8 nucleotides matching TRBD2. The length of the CDR3 is 15 residues. Per germline, CDR1 MRHNA and CDR2 SNTAGT. The CDR3 DNA reads TGTGCCACCAGTGCCTTCGGGGGGGGCACCGGGGAGCTGTTTTTT. It translates to CATSAFGGGTGELFF.

The V gene is TRBV4-1, the J gene TRBJ1-5, with TRBD1 as a possible D gene (6 bases). CDR1 and CDR2 from the germline V gene are MGHRA and YSYEKL. The V gene lost 6 bases and the J gene lost 1 base, with 10 bases spanning the gap. This CDR3 region has 14 residues. CDR3 nucleotide sequence: TGCGCCAGCAGTAGGGGGTCCAGCAATCAGCCCCAGCATTTT. This encodes CASSRGSSNQPQHF.

The chain uses TRBV7-3 and TRBJ2-5; D may be TRBD1 (5 bases). This CDR3 is built from 13 residues. Trimming took 5 bases from V and 4 from J, leaving 11 bases between them. From germline, CDR1 is SGHTA and CDR2 FQGTGA. Here the CDR3 reads CASSTGARETQYF. As DNA, the CDR3 is TGTGCCAGCAGCACTGGGGCCCGAGAGACCCAGTACTTC.

The genes are TRBV3-1 (or the pseudogene TRBV3-2) and TRBJ2-3; D is ambiguous. This CDR3 is built from 11 residues. Trimming cost V 7 bases and J 6 bases, with 8 bases left between them. Germline V gene sequence: CDR1 LGHDT, CDR2 YNNKEL (reference sequence). The CDR3 nucleotides read TGTGCCAGCACAAACTCCGATACGCAGTATTTT. It specifies CASTNSDTQYF.

This clone has just one count. The chain links TRBV6-5 to TRBJ1-6; no clear D. V was cut by 7 bases and J by 6 bases, with 10 bases left in between. This CDR3 contains 13 residues. In germline, CDR1 is MNHEY, CDR2 SVGAGI. CDR3 amino acids: CASNPDSNSPLHF. The CDR3 coding sequence is TGTGCCAGCAACCCCGACTCTAATTCACCCCTCCACTTT.

This chain connects TRBV15 to TRBJ2-5; 13 bases align to TRBD2. Trimming cost V 0 bases and J 1 base; bases outside gene matches: 5. Germline CDR1 LNHNV, CDR2 YYDKDF (reference sequence). The CDR3 totals 18 residues. The CDR3 nucleotides read TGTGCCACCAGCAGAGACTTGGGACTAGCGGGGCCCCAAGAGACCCAGTACTTC. This translates into CATSRDLGLAGPQETQYF.